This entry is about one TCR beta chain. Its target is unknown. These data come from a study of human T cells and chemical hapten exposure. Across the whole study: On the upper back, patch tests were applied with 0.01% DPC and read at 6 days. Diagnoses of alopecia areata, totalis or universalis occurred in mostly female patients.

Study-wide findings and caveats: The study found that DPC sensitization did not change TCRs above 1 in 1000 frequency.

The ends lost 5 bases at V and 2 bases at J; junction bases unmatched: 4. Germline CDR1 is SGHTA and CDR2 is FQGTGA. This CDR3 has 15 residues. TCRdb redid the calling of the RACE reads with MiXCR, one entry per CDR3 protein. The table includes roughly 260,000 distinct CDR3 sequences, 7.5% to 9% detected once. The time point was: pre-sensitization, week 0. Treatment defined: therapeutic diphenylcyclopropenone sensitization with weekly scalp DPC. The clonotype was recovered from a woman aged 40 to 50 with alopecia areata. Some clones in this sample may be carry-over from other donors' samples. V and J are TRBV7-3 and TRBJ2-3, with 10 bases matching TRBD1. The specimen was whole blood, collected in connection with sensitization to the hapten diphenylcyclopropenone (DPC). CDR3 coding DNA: TGTGCCAGCAGCGGCGGGACAGGGGTCACAGATACGCAGTATTTT. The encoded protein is CASSGGTGVTDTQYF.